Shown below are 30 T cell receptor beta chains from a single sample sequenced in a study of cytomegalovirus exposure and HLA in healthy donors. The PCR employed 60 Vbeta primers together with 13 Jbeta primers. Sequencing used immunoSEQ multiplex PCR; TCRdb keeps in-frame clones, though not all of them. The sample contains about 60,000 clones, about four fifths of which appear only once. The sequencing input was PBMCs. The receptors come from a woman in her twenties or thirties in good health and CMV-seronegative.

The CDR3 DNA reads TGTGCCAGCAGCAGCGGGACTAGACCCTACGAGCAGTACTTC. Translating gives CASSSGTRPYEQYF. V is TRBV5-4 and J is TRBJ2-7; 8 nucleotides match TRBD2. Germline lookup yields CDR1 SGHNT and CDR2 YYREEE (reference sequence). The length of the CDR3 is 14 residues. Trimming took 4 bases from V and 2 from J; bases not matched to a gene: 5.

V is TRBV7-2 and J is TRBJ2-3; D is unclear. The germline CDR1 and CDR2 sequences are SGHTA and FQGNSA. The V end lost 1 base, the J end lost 1 base, and 15 bases lay between the germline ends. The CDR3 consists of 17 residues. This CDR3 reads CASSLVPPSTRTDTQYF. The CDR3, as DNA: TGTGCCAGCAGCTTAGTCCCCCCATCGACACGCACAGATACGCAGTATTTT. The whole variable domain, remainder taken from reference TRBV7-2 and TRBJ2-3, is GAGVSQSPSNKVTEKGKDVELRCDPISGHTALYWYRQSLGQGLEFLIYFQGNSAPDKSGLPSDRFSAERTGGSVSTLTIQRTQQEDSAVYLCASSLVPPSTRTDTQYFGPGTRLTVL.

The rearrangement uses TRBV4-1 and TRBJ1-1; the D is unclear. Germline V gene sequence: CDR1 MGHRA, CDR2 YSYEKL. V lost 1 base and J lost 1, with 7 bases in between. The CDR3 is 14 residues long. The CDR3 sequence: CASSQGAGNTEAFF. CDR3 in DNA: TGCGCCAGCAGCCAAGGGGCGGGGAACACTGAAGCTTTCTTT.

CDR3 region: CASSGTGTGIQPQHF. The CDR3 DNA reads as TGTGCCAGCAGCGGAACCGGGACAGGGATTCAGCCCCAGCATTTT. V gene TRBV7-2 combines with J gene TRBJ1-5; TRBD1 matches 9 bases. The CDR3 extends over 15 amino acids. V trimming: 5 bases; J trimming: 6 bases; junction bases outside the gene matches: 8. Germline V gives CDR1 SGHTA, CDR2 FQGNSA.

V usage is TRBV15 and J usage is TRBJ1-4; no clear D gene. This CDR3 has 14 amino acids. Germline CDR1 is LNHNV and CDR2 is YYDKDF (reference sequence). Trimming stripped 0 bases from V and 8 bases from J, with 10 bases between. The CDR3 is CATSRDGPLEKLFF. In DNA, the CDR3 is TGTGCCACCAGCAGAGATGGTCCACTAGAAAAACTGTTTTTT.

This clone turned up a few times. The chain links TRBV29-1 to TRBJ2-3; D is possibly TRBD1 (5 bases). V gave up 8 bases and J gave up 2 bases, with 8 bases separating them. This CDR3 is built from 11 residues. The germline V gene encodes CDR1 SQVTM and CDR2 ANQGSEA. CDR3 residues: CSSRATDTQYF. In nucleotides, the CDR3 is TGCAGCAGCAGGGCCACAGATACGCAGTATTTT.

The chain carries TRBV6-5 and TRBJ1-1; possibly TRBD1 for D (5 bases). Per the germline V gene, CDR1 is MNHEY and CDR2 is SVGAGI. CDR3 length equals 13 residues. V lost 6 bases, J lost 0 bases, and 8 bases lay in between. This CDR3 reads CASRGLMNTEAFF. Written as DNA, the CDR3 is TGTGCCAGCAGGGGACTTATGAACACTGAAGCTTTCTTT.

The chain employs TRBV6-1 and TRBJ2-7; 8 nucleotides align to TRBD1. This CDR3 is 14 amino acids long. Germline CDR1 is MNHNS and CDR2 is SASEGT. V shed 8 bases and J 4 bases; nucleotides not matched to a gene: 10. The CDR3, as DNA: TGTGCCAGCCATGGGACAGGTAAAGGGTACGAGCAGTACTTC. Encoded protein: CASHGTGKGYEQYF.

The genes are TRBV6-6 and TRBJ1-5; the match to TRBD1 covers 7 bases. The CDR3 runs 15 residues. J was trimmed by 3 bases and V by 5 bases; bases with no gene match: 7. From germline, CDR1 is MNHNY and CDR2 SVGAGI (reference sequence). The CDR3 region is CASSRTGLDNQPQHF. The CDR3 nucleotides read TGTGCCAGCAGTAGGACAGGTCTGGACAATCAGCCCCAGCATTTT.

The chain has TRBV30 and TRBJ2-1, with D possibly being TRBD2 (6 bases). The germline gives CDR1 GTSNPN, CDR2 SVGIG (reference sequence). This CDR3 spans 12 amino acids. Trimming pared 5 bases from V and 1 base from J, leaving 6 bases between. For the CDR3, the DNA is TGTGCCTGGGCGGGATCCTACAATGAGCAGTTCTTC. It codes for CAWAGSYNEQFF. Looking up the rest from reference TRBV30 and TRBJ2-1 gives the full variable domain: SQTIHQWPATLVQPVGSPLSLECTVEGTSNPNLYWYRQAAGRGLQLLFYSVGIGQISSEVPQNLSASRPQDRQFILSSKKLLLSDSGFYLCAWAGSYNEQFFGPGTRLTVL.

The chain couples TRBV4-1 to TRBJ2-7; TRBD1 matches at 10 bases. V dropped 0 bases and J dropped 0; count of bases not matched to a gene: 2. CDR3 length: 16 residues. Germline CDR1 MGHRA, CDR2 YSYEKL. The CDR3 sequence: CASSQDRTGGSYEQYF. For the CDR3, the DNA is TGCGCCAGCAGCCAAGATAGGACAGGGGGCTCCTACGAGCAGTACTTC.

The J gene is TRBJ2-3, the V gene TRBV5-1; D might be TRBD1 (5 bases). There are 13 residues in the CDR3. With 5 bases removed from V and 4 bases from J, the gap between germline ends came to 11 bases. CDR1 SGHRS and CDR2 YFSETQ come from the germline V gene. The CDR3 spells CASRTGVPDTQYF. The DNA for the CDR3 is TGCGCCAGCAGAACAGGAGTCCCAGATACGCAGTATTTT.

The V gene is TRBV25-1, the J gene TRBJ2-1; maybe TRBD1 (6 bases). The CDR3 runs to 13 residues. V dropped 9 bases and J dropped 3 bases, with 12 bases sitting between them. Per germline, CDR1 MGHDK and CDR2 SYGVNS. The CDR3 here is CARTGKLYNEQFF. The CDR3 DNA follows: TGTGCCAGGACAGGCAAGCTCTACAATGAGCAGTTCTTC. Looking up the rest from reference TRBV25-1 and TRBJ2-1 gives the full variable domain: EADIYQTPRYLVIGTGKKITLECSQTMGHDKMYWYQQDPGMELHLIHYSYGVNSTEKGDLSSESTVSRIRTEHFPLTLESARPSHTSQYLCARTGKLYNEQFFGPGTRLTVL.

This clone was picked up a small number of times. The chain carries TRBV29-1 and TRBJ1-1; 10 bases fit TRBD1. CDR1 SQVTM and CDR2 ANQGSEA come from the germline V gene. The CDR3 consists of 14 residues. Trimming cost V 4 bases and J 5 bases; bases outside gene matches: 7. CDR3 nucleotides: TGCAGCGTTGTGGGACAGGGGATGGAGACTGAAGCTTTCTTT. Its protein is CSVVGQGMETEAFF.

The J gene is TRBJ2-3, the V gene TRBV5-6; possibly TRBD1 for D (6 bases). The CDR3 totals 15 residues. Germline CDR1 is SGHDT and CDR2 is YYEEEE. V was trimmed by 4 bases and J by 6 bases, leaving 18 bases between them. The CDR3: CASSDIMGADDTQYF. In DNA form, the CDR3 reads TGTGCCAGCAGCGACATTATGGGGGCCGACGATACGCAGTATTTT.

The rearrangement joins TRBV4-2 to TRBJ1-5; TRBD1 aligns across 8 bases. CDR1 is LGHNA and CDR2 is YNFKEQ in the germline V gene. V dropped 1 base and J dropped 0; count of bases not matched to a gene: 11. The CDR3 is 19 amino acids. CDR3 coding DNA: TGTGCCAGCAGCCAAGGGACAGGGTCAAGGCAATATAGCAATCAGCCCCAGCATTTT. Amino acid sequence: CASSQGTGSRQYSNQPQHF.

The V and J genes are TRBV6-5 and TRBJ1-2; D possibly corresponds to TRBD1 (6 bases). The CDR3 length is 13 residues. Trimming pared 6 bases from V and 7 bases from J, leaving 15 bases between. Looked up from germline, CDR1 is MNHEY and CDR2 is SVGAGI. CDR3 coding DNA: TGTGCCAGCAGCGACTTCAGGGGAGCTGGCTACACCTTC. It encodes CASSDFRGAGYTF.

The V gene is TRBV4-1, the J gene TRBJ1-4; TRBD1 is a possible D gene (5 bases). Germline-derived CDR1 and CDR2 are MGHRA and YSYEKL. V was shortened by 4 bases and J by 8 bases, with 23 bases between the two germline ends. The CDR3 spans 17 residues. The chain's CDR3 is CASSPIVVRARWEKLFF. The CDR3 nucleotides are TGCGCCAGCAGCCCTATCGTGGTCAGGGCGAGATGGGAAAAACTGTTTTTT.

There are a few counts of this clone. V gene TRBV7-6 combines with J gene TRBJ2-1; TRBD2 matches at 11 bases. Per the germline V gene, CDR1 is SGHVS and CDR2 is FNYEAQ. Trimming removed 4 bases from V and 7 bases from J; junction bases left unmatched: 6. The CDR3 runs 15 residues. CDR3 sequence reads: CASSSIAGGNNEQFF. The CDR3 DNA sequence: TGTGCCAGCAGCTCCATAGCGGGAGGGAATAATGAGCAGTTCTTC. Complete variable domain (other parts from reference TRBV7-6 and TRBJ2-1): GAGVSQSPRYKVTKRGQDVALRCDPISGHVSLYWYRQALGQGPEFLTYFNYEAQQDKSGLPNDRFSAERPEGSISTLTIQRTEQRDSAMYRCASSSIAGGNNEQFFGPGTRLTVL.

The chain employs TRBV9 and TRBJ2-3, with D uncertain. The V gene's germline CDR1 is SGDLS and CDR2 YYNGEE. This CDR3 region has 14 residues. The V gene lost 1 base and the J gene lost 4 bases, with 10 bases spanning the gap. Here the CDR3 DNA reads TGTGCCAGCAGCGTACAGTTACCCTCAGATACGCAGTATTTT. This gives the protein CASSVQLPSDTQYF.

There are a few counts of this clone. The chain joins TRBV4-2 to TRBJ2-4; D call uncertain. The V and J ends lost 1 base and 0 bases respectively, with 13 bases between them. The CDR3 has 17 amino acids. Germline lookup yields CDR1 LGHNA and CDR2 YNFKEQ. The CDR3 DNA is TGTGCCAGCAGCCAAGGCACCCAGTACCTAGCCAAAAACATTCAGTACTTC. Amino acid sequence: CASSQGTQYLAKNIQYF.

V gene TRBV6-6 combines with J gene TRBJ2-1, with TRBD2 identical over 7 bases. The CDR3 is 15 amino acids. Germline V gives CDR1 MNHNY, CDR2 SVGAGI (reference sequence). The J segment lost 5 bases and the V segment lost 4 bases, leaving 8 bases of the junction unmatched. The DNA of the CDR3 is TGTGCCAGCAGTTGGGAGGCGGGGGTTAACAATGAGCAGTTCTTC. As protein: CASSWEAGVNNEQFF.

The rearrangement uses TRBV7-2 and TRBJ2-3, with a weak D call TRBD2 (6 bases). CDR1 and CDR2 from the germline V gene are SGHTA and FQGNSA. The CDR3 consists of 16 residues. V was trimmed by 8 bases and J by 6 bases, leaving 24 bases between them. The CDR3 DNA sequence: TGTGCCAGCGGTGGTGGGCGGGGCACTTCGGGGGATACGCAGTATTTT. It specifies CASGGGRGTSGDTQYF.

A single count supports this clone. The genes are TRBV6-6 and TRBJ2-7, with 7 bases aligning to TRBD1. Germline CDR1 reads MNHNY; CDR2 reads SVGAGI (reference sequence). CDR3 size: 12 residues. J was trimmed by 7 bases and V by 5 bases; bases with no gene match: 5. DNA for the CDR3: TGTGCCAGCAGTCAGGGGGTGGGGGAGCAGTACTTC. Its translation: CASSQGVGEQYF.

The rearrangement links TRBV5-4 to TRBJ2-3; 11 positions match TRBD2. V shed 2 bases, J shed 1 base, and the junction held 9 bases outside the gene matches. This CDR3 comprises 18 residues. CDR1 is SGHNT, CDR2 YYREEE, per germline (reference sequence). This chain's CDR3 is CASSLRVAGGSRTDTQYF. For the CDR3, the DNA is TGTGCCAGCAGCTTAAGGGTAGCGGGAGGGTCCCGCACAGATACGCAGTATTTT.

This clone was counted once. The chain couples TRBV7-9 to TRBJ1-5; 7 bases line up with TRBD1. The CDR3 extends over 14 amino acids. V shed 5 bases, J shed 4 bases, and the junction held 5 bases outside the gene matches. Per the germline V gene, CDR1 is SEHNR and CDR2 is FQNEAQ (reference sequence). CDR3 amino acids: CASSQTGRNQPQHF. The CDR3 DNA reads as TGTGCCAGCAGCCAGACAGGGAGGAATCAGCCCCAGCATTTT.

CDR3 coding DNA: TGTGCCAGCAGCTTGAGGCGGGGCCTCAGCGCAGATACGCAGTATTTT. Translation: CASSLRRGLSADTQYF. The rearrangement joins TRBV5-4 to TRBJ2-3, with D tentatively TRBD2 (6 bases). CDR1 and CDR2 from the germline V gene are SGHNT and YYREEE (reference sequence). This CDR3 spans 16 amino acids. Trimming took 1 base from V and 4 from J, leaving 16 bases between them.

J is TRBJ2-1 and V is TRBV29-1; the match to TRBD2 covers 8 bases. V shed 6 bases, J shed 4 bases, and the junction held 5 bases outside the gene matches. Looked up from germline, CDR1 is SQVTM and CDR2 is ANQGSEA. The length of the CDR3 is 13 residues. For the CDR3, the DNA is TGCAGCGTGGTGGGACTAGAGTACAATGAGCAGTTCTTC. It is translated as CSVVGLEYNEQFF.

V usage is TRBV6-5 and J usage is TRBJ1-5; tentatively, D is TRBD1 (6 bases). Germline V gives CDR1 MNHEY, CDR2 SVGAGI. CDR3 length: 15 amino acids. The V gene lost 6 bases and the J gene lost 0 bases, with 12 bases spanning the gap. DNA for the CDR3: TGTGCCAGCAGGGACAGATCATATAGCAATCAGCCCCAGCATTTT. Protein sequence: CASRDRSYSNQPQHF.

With regard to this clone: At one end the junction does not follow the germline gene, possibly because of a read error. This chain connects TRBV7-2 to TRBJ1-1, with D perhaps matching TRBD1 (5 bases). CDR3 length: 13 residues. Germline values: CDR1 SGHTA, CDR2 FQGNSA. The CDR3 region has the DNA TGTGCCAGCAGCCTATGGGGCGACCCCAGGTGGATCTTT. This gives the protein CASSLWGDPRWIF. Combining the CDR3 with reference TRBV7-2 and TRBJ1-1 gives the whole variable domain GAGVSQSPSNKVTEKGKDVELRCDPISGHTALYWYRQSLGQGLEFLIYFQGNSAPDKSGLPSDRFSAERTGGSVSTLTIQRTQQEDSAVYLCASSLWGDPRWIFGQGTRLTVV.